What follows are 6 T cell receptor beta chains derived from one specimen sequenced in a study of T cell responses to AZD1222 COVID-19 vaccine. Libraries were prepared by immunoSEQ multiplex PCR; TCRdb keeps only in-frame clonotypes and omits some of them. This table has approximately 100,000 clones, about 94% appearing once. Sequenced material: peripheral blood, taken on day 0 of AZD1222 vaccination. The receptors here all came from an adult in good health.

The CDR3 protein is CASSQDVQGLPSNQPQHF. CDR3 DNA sequence: TGTGCCAGCAGCCAAGATGTACAGGGACTTCCTAGCAATCAGCCCCAGCATTTT. The chain recombines TRBV4-2 with TRBJ1-5; D perhaps matches TRBD1 (6 bases). Deletions cut 0 bases from V and 0 bases from J, with 15 bases between. CDR1 is LGHNA, CDR2 YNFKEQ, per germline. This CDR3 region has 18 residues.

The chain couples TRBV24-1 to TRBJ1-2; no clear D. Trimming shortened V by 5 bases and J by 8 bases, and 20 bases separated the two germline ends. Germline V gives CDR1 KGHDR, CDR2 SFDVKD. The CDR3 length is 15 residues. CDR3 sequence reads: CATSGLFRSGEGYTF. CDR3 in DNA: TGTGCCACCAGTGGATTGTTTCGGTCCGGGGAGGGCTACACCTTC.

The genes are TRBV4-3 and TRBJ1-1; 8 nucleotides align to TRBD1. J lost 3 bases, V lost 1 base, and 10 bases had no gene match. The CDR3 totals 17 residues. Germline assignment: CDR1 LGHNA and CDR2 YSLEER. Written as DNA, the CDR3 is TGCGCCAGCAGCCAAGTTTCAGGGGGCGTGGTGGACACTGAAGCTTTCTTT. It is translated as CASSQVSGGVVDTEAFF.

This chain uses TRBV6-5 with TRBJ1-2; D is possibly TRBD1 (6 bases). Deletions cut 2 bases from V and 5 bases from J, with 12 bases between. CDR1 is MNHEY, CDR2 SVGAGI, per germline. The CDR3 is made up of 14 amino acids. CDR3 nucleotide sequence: TGTGCCAGCAGTTACGAGGGGGGATTTTATGGCTACACCTTC. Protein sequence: CASSYEGGFYGYTF.

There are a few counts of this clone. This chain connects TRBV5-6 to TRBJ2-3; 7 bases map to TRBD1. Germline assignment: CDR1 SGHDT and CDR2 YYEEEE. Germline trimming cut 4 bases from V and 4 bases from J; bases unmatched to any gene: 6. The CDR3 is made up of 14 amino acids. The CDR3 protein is CASSIEGAADTQYF. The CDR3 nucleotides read TGTGCCAGCAGCATAGAGGGGGCCGCAGATACGCAGTATTTT.

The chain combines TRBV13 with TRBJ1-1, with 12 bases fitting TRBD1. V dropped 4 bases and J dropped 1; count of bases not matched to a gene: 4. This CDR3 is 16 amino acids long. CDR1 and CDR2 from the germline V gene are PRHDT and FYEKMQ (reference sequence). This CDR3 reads CASSSGDRGPNTEAFF. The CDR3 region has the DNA TGTGCCAGCAGCTCGGGGGACAGGGGGCCGAACACTGAAGCTTTCTTT.